This TCR beta chain derives from a study of T cell repertoires in MIS-A myocarditis. This clone was recorded once. CDR1 and CDR2 from the germline V gene are LGHNT and FRNRAP. This CDR3 comprises 19 residues. With 0 bases removed from V and 2 bases from J, the gap between germline ends came to 23 bases. Libraries were prepared by immunoSEQ multiplex PCR; TCRdb keeps only in-frame clonotypes and omits some of them. Of about 15,000 clones listed, about 67% are singletons. The V gene is TRBV12-5, the J gene TRBJ2-7; D is possibly TRBD2 (6 bases). Sequenced: left ventricle heart tissue obtained at autopsy. The TCR sequence derives from a man younger than 35 with fulminant myocarditis from multisystem inflammatory syndrome in adults (MIS-A) after COVID-19. The CDR3 spells CASGLVFRGGTIQTYEQYF. The CDR3 DNA reads as TGTGCTAGTGGTTTGGTATTTAGGGGCGGGACGATCCAGACCTACGAGCAGTACTTC.